Presented here are 20 T cell receptor beta chains from one specimen sequenced in a study of shared clonotypes between healthy human individuals. Profiling relied on immunoSEQ multiplex PCR, and the TCRdb table lists in-frame clones only, not all of them. The table records fewer than 600,000 clones, around three quarters of them present only once. The sample comprised PBMCs. The receptors were sampled from a woman aged 40 to 50 in good health. Some clones in this sample may be carry-over from other donors' samples.

This clone was seen a single time. The chain joins TRBV28 to TRBJ1-5; D perhaps matches TRBD1 (6 bases). Germline loops: CDR1 MDHEN, CDR2 SYDVKM. There are 17 residues in the CDR3. Between the trimmed V and J ends, which lost 6 bases and 2 bases, there was a span of 20 bases. CDR3 in amino acids: CASSLQVGGRGNQPQHF. CDR3 coding DNA: TGTGCCAGCAGCCTCCAGGTCGGGGGCCGGGGCAATCAGCCCCAGCATTTT.

The table lists this clone with a few counts. The rearrangement uses TRBV15 and TRBJ2-1, with 8 bases lining up with TRBD2. Germline V lookup: CDR1 LNHNV, CDR2 YYDKDF (reference sequence). Losses at the gene ends were 3 bases for V and 3 bases for J; bases not matched to a gene: 4. The CDR3 runs to 15 residues. This CDR3 is CATSRLAGDYNEQFF. In DNA form, the CDR3 reads TGTGCCACCAGCAGGCTAGCGGGTGACTACAATGAGCAGTTCTTC.

This chain joins TRBV4-3 and TRBJ2-7, with D perhaps matching TRBD2 (5 bases). This CDR3 has 15 amino acids. The germline gives CDR1 LGHNA, CDR2 YSLEER. The germline V and J ends were trimmed by 1 base and 2 bases, with 12 bases remaining between them. The CDR3 bases are TGCGCCAGCAGCCAAGCGGTGGACGGGGCCTACGAGCAGTACTTC. Its protein product is CASSQAVDGAYEQYF.

As concerns this clone: This likely traces to a read error, being one base from a far larger clone. V gene TRBV30 combines with J gene TRBJ1-4; D may be TRBD1 (5 bases). The CDR3 runs 15 residues. Between the trimmed V and J ends, which lost 2 bases and 8 bases, there was a span of 18 bases. CDR1 is GTSNPN and CDR2 is SVGIG in the germline V gene (reference sequence). The CDR3 region is CAWSILRARGEKLFF. Written as DNA, the CDR3 is TGTGCCTGGAGTATACTCAGGGCGAGGGGCGAAAAACTGTTTTTT.

This clone showed up just once. The rearrangement links TRBV28 to TRBJ2-5, with 7 bases that match TRBD1. This CDR3 is built from 15 residues. With 8 bases clipped from V and 4 bases from J, the junction kept 13 bases outside the gene matches. In germline, CDR1 is MDHEN, CDR2 SYDVKM. Here the CDR3 DNA reads TGTGCCAGCGGTCTTGGACAGGAGGCGAGAGAGACCCAGTACTTC. It is translated as CASGLGQEARETQYF. Together with reference TRBV28 and TRBJ2-5, the CDR3 gives the full variable domain: DVKVTQSSRYLVKRTGEKVFLECVQDMDHENMFWYRQDPGLGLRLIYFSYDVKMKEKGDIPEGYSVSREKKERFSLILESASTNQTSMYLCASGLGQEARETQYFGPGTRLLVL.

This chain links TRBV28 with TRBJ2-5, with TRBD2 matching over 7 bases. There are 15 residues in the CDR3. Looked up from germline, CDR1 is MDHEN and CDR2 is SYDVKM. J gave up 0 bases and V 2 bases, and 3 bases lay outside the gene matches. The CDR3 nucleotides are TGTGCCAGCAGTTTAGCGGGAGCGAACCAAGAGACCCAGTACTTC. Residues: CASSLAGANQETQYF.

This clone was counted at least ten times. The rearrangement joins TRBV7-8 to TRBJ2-3; the match to TRBD2 covers 9 bases. Germline V gene sequence: CDR1 SGHVS, CDR2 FQNEAQ. The CDR3 length is 17 residues. The trim removed 0 bases at V and 2 bases at J, leaving 6 bases unmatched. Here the CDR3 DNA reads TGTGCCAGCAGCTTAGCTCCGGTAGCGGGGGCCACAGATACGCAGTATTTT. This sequence encodes CASSLAPVAGATDTQYF.

The chain links TRBV19 to TRBJ2-2; 9 bases agree with TRBD1. With 6 bases clipped from V and 5 bases from J, the junction kept 4 bases outside the gene matches. Germline-derived CDR1 and CDR2 are LNHDA and SQIVND (reference sequence). This CDR3 comprises 14 residues. The CDR3 loop is CASRRDRDTGELFF. Here the CDR3 DNA reads TGTGCCAGTAGGCGGGACAGGGATACCGGGGAGCTGTTTTTT.

V usage is TRBV29-1 and J usage is TRBJ2-1; 7 nucleotides agree with TRBD2. CDR3 size: 12 residues. The germline V gene encodes CDR1 SQVTM and CDR2 ANQGSEA. V gave up 8 bases and J gave up 14 bases; unmatched junction bases: 15. CDR3 sequence (DNA): TGCAGCACTCGTTGGAGAGCGGGGTCTGAGTTCTTC. It translates to CSTRWRAGSEFF.

J is TRBJ2-3 and V is TRBV6-1; no firm D call. CDR1 is MNHNS and CDR2 is SASEGT in the germline V gene. The V end was cut by 2 bases, the J end by 2 bases, with 8 bases between. CDR3 length: 14 amino acids. CDR3 sequence reads: CASSERTYTDTQYF. The DNA of the CDR3 is TGTGCCAGCAGTGAAAGGACCTACACAGATACGCAGTATTTT.

This clone was counted once. This chain links TRBV11-2 with TRBJ2-7; the match to TRBD2 covers 7 bases. The germline V gene has CDR1 SGHAT and CDR2 FQNNGV. The CDR3 length is 14 residues. V lost 2 bases to trimming and J lost 2 bases; unmatched junction nucleotides: 3. The CDR3 loop reads CASSLNSGAYEQYF. Here the CDR3 DNA reads TGTGCCAGCAGCTTAAACAGCGGGGCCTACGAGCAGTACTTC.

The CDR3 reads CASSLAEGSYNEQFF. CDR3 sequence (DNA): TGTGCCAGCAGCTTGGCAGAGGGTTCCTACAATGAGCAGTTCTTC. The V and J genes are TRBV7-8 and TRBJ2-1, with TRBD2 as a possible D gene (5 bases). Trimming cost V 3 bases and J 1 base, with 10 bases left between them. This CDR3 has 15 amino acids. Germline values: CDR1 SGHVS, CDR2 FQNEAQ.

Turning to this clone: The identical CDR3 is also encoded by other nucleotide sequences in the sample. This chain uses TRBV15 with TRBJ1-4, with D maybe TRBD1 (6 bases). CDR1 is LNHNV, CDR2 YYDKDF, per germline (reference sequence). Trimming pared 1 base from V and 7 bases from J, leaving 7 bases between. The CDR3 sequence is 13 residues long. The CDR3 DNA sequence: TGTGCCACCAGCAGAGCCAGGGGTGAAAAACTGTTTTTT. Translating it yields CATSRARGEKLFF.

The chain combines TRBV11-3 with TRBJ2-1; the match to TRBD1 covers 11 bases. The V gene's germline CDR1 is SGHNT and CDR2 YENEEA. The CDR3 totals 14 residues. Trimming took 5 bases from V and 7 from J; bases not matched to a gene: 4. CDR3: CASSAGQGANEQFF. The CDR3 DNA is TGTGCCAGCAGCGCCGGACAGGGGGCTAATGAGCAGTTCTTC.

The CDR3 sequence: CASLPGGELFF. In nucleotides, the CDR3 is TGTGCCAGCCTCCCGGGAGGGGAGCTGTTTTTT. The gene calls are TRBV5-4 and TRBJ2-2; D is perhaps TRBD2 (5 bases). V lost 7 bases and J lost 8, with 9 bases in between. The germline gives CDR1 SGHNT, CDR2 YYREEE (reference sequence). This CDR3 has 11 amino acids.

V is TRBV30 and J is TRBJ1-2; 9 positions match TRBD1. Losses at the gene ends were 5 bases for V and 6 bases for J; bases not matched to a gene: 7. Germline V CDR1 and CDR2: GTSNPN, SVGIG (reference sequence). This CDR3 spans 13 amino acids. The CDR3 sequence is CAWVTGTGNGYTF. DNA of the CDR3: TGTGCCTGGGTCACTGGGACAGGGAATGGCTACACCTTC.

V usage is TRBV18 and J usage is TRBJ1-5, with 10 bases that match TRBD1. Looked up from germline, CDR1 is KGHSH and CDR2 is LQKENI. This CDR3 is built from 15 residues. V was clipped by 5 bases and J by 4 bases; unmatched bases: 5. CDR3 in DNA: TGTGCCAGCTCAGAGGGACAGGGGAGGAATCAGCCCCAGCATTTT. It encodes CASSEGQGRNQPQHF.

CDR3 nucleotides: TGCAGCGTCTCATGGGATACGCAGTATTTT. Translating it yields CSVSWDTQYF. The chain is built from TRBV29-1 and TRBJ2-3; D is unresolved. The length of the CDR3 is 10 residues. V dropped 6 bases and J dropped 6 bases, with 7 bases sitting between them. The germline V gene has CDR1 SQVTM and CDR2 ANQGSEA.

The rearrangement joins TRBV30 to TRBJ1-2, with D unclear. Trimming left V 1 base short and J 6 bases short, with 15 bases between. CDR3 length: 14 residues. Germline V CDR1 and CDR2: GTSNPN, SVGIG (reference sequence). CDR3 DNA: TGTGCCTGGAGTGGACCCGGAATTGGGGATGGCTACACCTTC. This encodes CAWSGPGIGDGYTF. Combining the CDR3 with reference TRBV30 and TRBJ1-2 gives the whole variable domain SQTIHQWPATLVQPVGSPLSLECTVEGTSNPNLYWYRQAAGRGLQLLFYSVGIGQISSEVPQNLSASRPQDRQFILSSKKLLLSDSGFYLCAWSGPGIGDGYTFGSGTRLTVV.

The CDR3 DNA reads as TGTGCCAGCATTGCAGGGAGCACAGATACGCAGTATTTT. It codes for CASIAGSTDTQYF. V usage is TRBV28 and J usage is TRBJ2-3, with D perhaps TRBD1 (5 bases). CDR1 MDHEN and CDR2 SYDVKM come from the germline V gene. This CDR3 has 13 amino acids. Trimming took 7 bases from V and 0 from J, leaving 8 bases between them.